The subject of this entry is one T cell receptor (beta chain). The target antigen is unknown. The data originate from a study of early stage breast cancer tumors. Findings of the study overall: Functional markers like CD4, CD8 and FOXP3 were missed in bulk sequencing.

Assay used: immunoSEQ multiplex PCR; TCRdb lists only in-frame clones, some missing. The profile covers about 25,000 clones, with roughly 64% appearing a single time and around 9.5% taken by the ten largest. The junction had 4 bases not matched to a gene; V was cut back by 1 base and J by 9 bases. Germline-derived CDR1 and CDR2 are SEHNR and FQNEAQ (reference sequence). This CDR3 is 15 amino acids long. This clonotype originated in a person aged 60 to 70 with breast cancer. The sample comprised breast tumor tissue. This sequence joins TRBV7-9 and TRBJ2-6; 9 nucleotides match TRBD1. The CDR3 here is CASSLGTGEVNVLTF. CDR3 nucleotide sequence: TGTGCCAGCAGCTTAGGGACAGGGGAGGTCAACGTCCTGACTTTC.